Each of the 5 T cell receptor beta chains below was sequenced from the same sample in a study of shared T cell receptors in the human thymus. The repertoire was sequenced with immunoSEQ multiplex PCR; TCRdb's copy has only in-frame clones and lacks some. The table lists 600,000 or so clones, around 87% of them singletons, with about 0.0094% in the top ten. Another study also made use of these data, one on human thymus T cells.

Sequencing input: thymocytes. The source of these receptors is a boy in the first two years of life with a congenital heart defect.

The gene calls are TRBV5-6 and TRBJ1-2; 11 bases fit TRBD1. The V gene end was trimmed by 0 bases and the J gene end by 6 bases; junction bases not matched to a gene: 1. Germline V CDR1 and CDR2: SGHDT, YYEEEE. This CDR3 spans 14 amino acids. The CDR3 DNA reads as TGTGCCAGCAGCTTGGGGACAGGGGGCCATGGCTACACCTTC. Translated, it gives CASSLGTGGHGYTF.

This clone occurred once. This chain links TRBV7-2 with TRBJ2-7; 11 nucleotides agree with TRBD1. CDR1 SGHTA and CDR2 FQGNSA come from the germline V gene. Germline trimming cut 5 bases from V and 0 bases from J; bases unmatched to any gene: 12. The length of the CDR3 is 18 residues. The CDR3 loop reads CASSRKGQGAPGSYEQYF. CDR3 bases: TGTGCCAGCAGCCGGAAAGGACAGGGGGCGCCTGGCTCCTACGAGCAGTACTTC.

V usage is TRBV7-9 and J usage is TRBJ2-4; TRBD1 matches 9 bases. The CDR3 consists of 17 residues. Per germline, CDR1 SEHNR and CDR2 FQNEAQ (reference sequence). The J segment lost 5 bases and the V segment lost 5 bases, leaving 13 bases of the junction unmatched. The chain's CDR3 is CASSPRPGQGAQNIQYF. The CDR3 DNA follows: TGTGCCAGCAGCCCCCGCCCGGGACAGGGTGCCCAAAACATTCAGTACTTC.

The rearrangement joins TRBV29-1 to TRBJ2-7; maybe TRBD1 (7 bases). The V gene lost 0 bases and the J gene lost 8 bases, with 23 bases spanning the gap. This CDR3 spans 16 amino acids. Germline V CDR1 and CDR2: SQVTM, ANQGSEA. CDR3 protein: CSVEDPRGGGGVQQYF. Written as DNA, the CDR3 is TGCAGCGTTGAAGACCCCCGAGGAGGGGGCGGAGTTCAGCAGTACTTC.

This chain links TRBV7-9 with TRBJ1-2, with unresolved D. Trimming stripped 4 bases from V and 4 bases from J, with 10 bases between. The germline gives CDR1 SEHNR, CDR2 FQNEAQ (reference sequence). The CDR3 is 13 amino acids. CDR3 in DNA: TGTGCCAGCAGCTCGGGTGTAGTCTATGGCTACACCTTC. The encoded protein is CASSSGVVYGYTF.